A selection of T cell receptor beta chains follows, all from one sample in a study of cytomegalovirus exposure and HLA in healthy donors. Assay: immunoSEQ multiplex PCR; the TCRdb copy retains only in-frame clones and omits some. The sample contains 150,000 to 200,000 clones, 81% of which appear only once. Material: PBMCs. Every receptor here comes from a woman between 18 and 30 years old in good health and CMV-seronegative. The CDR3 runs from the conserved cysteine through the conserved F or W. The D gene is left open where the match is weak. Part of the rows lack a size; the others show once, few, many or a class for expanded clones.

J gene,clone size,V gene,D gene,CDR3 DNA,CDR3 protein
TRBJ1-2,NA,TRBV4-1,NA,TGCGCCAGCAGCCAAGATGGGGCGGCAGGGGTTAACTATGGCTACACCTTC,CASSQDGAAGVNYGYTF
TRBJ2-7,few,TRBV7-8,NA,TGTGCCAGCAGCTTAGATTTCTCGGGAGTCTCCTACGAGCAGTACTTC,CASSLDFSGVSYEQYF
TRBJ2-1,NA,TRBV25-1,TRBD2,TGTGCCAGCAGTGTGACTAGCGGGACCTACAATGAGCAGTTCTTC,CASSVTSGTYNEQFF
TRBJ1-1,NA,TRBV18,TRBD1,TGTGCCAGCTCACCCGGGACAGCCACCATGAACACTGAAGCTTTCTTT,CASSPGTATMNTEAFF
TRBJ1-2,NA,TRBV15,TRBD1,TGTGCCACCAGCAGAGATGCCGGGACAGCGAATGTCCTCTATGGCTACACCTTC,CATSRDAGTANVLYGYTF
TRBJ2-1,NA,TRBV27,TRBD2,TGTGCCAGCAGTTTGGGTAGCGGGCATTACAATGAGCAGTTCTTC,CASSLGSGHYNEQFF
TRBJ1-2,NA,TRBV29-1,NA,TGCAGCGTTGAAGACGGTGGGGGACTTGTGCTAGGCTACACCTTC,CSVEDGGGLVLGYTF
TRBJ2-1,NA,TRBV5-4,TRBD1,TGTGCCAGCAGCTTAACGGTATTCGGAAGGGGGCTGGGGAATGAGCAGTTCTTC,CASSLTVFGRGLGNEQFF
TRBJ2-7,few,TRBV5-1,TRBD1,TGCGCCAGCAGCTTGGTTGCCGACAGGGGCTACGAGCAGTACTTC,CASSLVADRGYEQYF
TRBJ2-7,NA,TRBV18,NA,TGTGCCAGCTCACCGCGTGAAACAGACGAGCAGTACTTC,CASSPRETDEQYF
TRBJ2-1,NA,TRBV28,TRBD2,TGTGCCAGCAGTTCCGGGACTAGCGGTAACAATGAGCAGTTCTTC,CASSSGTSGNNEQFF
TRBJ2-2,NA,TRBV7-2,NA,TGTGCCTCACAGTTGGCCGGGGAGCTGTTTTTT,CASQLAGELFF
TRBJ2-7,NA,TRBV5-6,TRBD2,TGTGCCAGCAGCTTACTAGCGGGAGCGCGTGAGCAGTACTTC,CASSLLAGAREQYF
TRBJ1-5,NA,TRBV7-6,NA,TGTGCCAGCAGCCCAGGGTACAATCAGCCCCAGCATTTT,CASSPGYNQPQHF
TRBJ2-1,NA,TRBV5-1,NA,TGCGCCAGCAGCTTGGTTTTCGATGAGCAGTTCTTC,CASSLVFDEQFF
TRBJ2-1,NA,TRBV7-2,TRBD2,TGTGCCAGCAGCAGGTCGGTAGCGGGAGGGCCCAGCTCCTACAATGAGCAGTTCTTC,CASSRSVAGGPSSYNEQFF
TRBJ2-3,NA,TRBV7-9,TRBD1,TGTGCCAGCAGGTCACAGGGGGCAAGCACAGATACGCAGTATTTT,CASRSQGASTDTQYF
TRBJ2-7,NA,TRBV2,NA,TGTGCCAGCAGTGAACAGGGGTTTTCCCGTGAGCAGTACTTC,CASSEQGFSREQYF
TRBJ2-5,NA,TRBV27,TRBD2,TGTGCCAGCAGTTCTGGCTTTGCGGGAGGAGAGACCCAGTACTTC,CASSSGFAGGETQYF
TRBJ2-1,NA,TRBV6-1,TRBD2,TGTGCCAGCAGGGACAGCGGGAGGAGTTACAATGAGCAGTTCTTC,CASRDSGRSYNEQFF
TRBJ2-7,once,TRBV5-1,NA,TGCGCCAGCAGCCCCGAGATGTCCTCCTACGAGCAGTACTTC,CASSPEMSSYEQYF
TRBJ2-5,NA,TRBV7-3,TRBD1,TGTGCCAGCAGCCCAGGCCCTGACAGGGGGCAAGAGACCCAGTACTTC,CASSPGPDRGQETQYF
TRBJ2-3,NA,TRBV5-4,TRBD2,TGTGCCAGCAGGTTAGCGGGGAGATCCACAGATACGCAGTATTTT,CASRLAGRSTDTQYF
TRBJ2-5,NA,TRBV5-1,NA,TGCGCCAGCAGCTTGGTAGGGGTAGAGACCCAGTACTTC,CASSLVGVETQYF